The T cell receptor beta chain under discussion was sequenced for a study of T-cell memory formation after mild COVID-19. Background on the study: For the most part, TCR clusters were specific to one donor.

Germline V gives CDR1 MNHEY, CDR2 SVGEGT. This CDR3 contains 17 residues. V shed 5 bases, J shed 4 bases, and the junction held 11 bases outside the gene matches. Study results and caveats: CD4+ clones that contracted lay mainly in CM and EM; CD8+ ones lay in EMRA. There was a balanced CD4/CD8 profile in clones contracting day 15 to 85, and later expanders leaned CD4+.

TCRdb processed the 5' RACE reads anew with MiXCR; each CDR3 protein has one entry. The top ten hold approximately 13% of the sample, which has 430,000 or so distinct CDR3 sequences, 20% to 30% seen once. Concerning this clonotype: Its antigen is as yet unknown.

The rearrangement links TRBV6-2 or TRBV6-3 to TRBJ2-4; 10 positions agree with TRBD2. This clonotype originated in an adult woman who had mild COVID-19 (a few samples of this study predate the infection). Cell type and time point are not known. Sequenced sample: PBMCs or a T cell subset sorted from them (not recorded which). The CDR3 coding sequence is TGTGCCAGCAGTCCCAGCGGACTAGCGGCGACAAAAAACATTCAGTACTTC. Translation gives CASSPSGLAATKNIQYF.